The sequence of this T cell receptor beta chain was determined in a study of technical replicates of blood from four donors. Sequencing used immunoSEQ multiplex PCR; TCRdb keeps in-frame clones, though not all of them. The repertoire holds 70,000 to 90,000 clones, with about 92% as singletons. Looked up from germline, CDR1 is SGHRS and CDR2 is YFSETQ. This CDR3 contains 15 residues. The V and J ends lost 0 bases and 4 bases, in that order; junction bases with no gene match: 5. This receptor was obtained from a human donor in good health. This rearrangement joins TRBV5-1 to TRBJ1-2; TRBD1 matches 8 bases. The source material was T cells isolated from PBMCs. This CDR3 is CASSLAQGAAYGYTF. CDR3 DNA: TGCGCCAGCAGCTTGGCCCAGGGGGCGGCCTATGGCTACACCTTC.